The 23 T cell receptor beta chains listed next were all sequenced from one sample in a study of post-analysis software for immune sequencing data. Study-level findings and limits: Higher frequency in patients than in controls was seen for roughly five TRBV segments, with TRBV5-6, TRBV5-1 and TRBV20-1 among them.

No antigen has been identified for these receptors. cDNA libraries for TCR beta contained unique molecular identifiers. TCRdb reprocessed the PCR reads with MiXCR, giving one entry per CDR3 protein. Of about 540,000 distinct CDR3 sequences in the sample, 34% were seen once. The sample taken for sequencing was blood. These TCRs come from a girl between 2 and 17 years old with multiple sclerosis.

V gene TRBV20-1 combines with J gene TRBJ2-5; 15 nucleotides agree with TRBD2. CDR3 length: 15 amino acids. Germline values: CDR1 DFQATT, CDR2 SNEGSKA (reference sequence). V shed 7 bases and J 0 bases; nucleotides not matched to a gene: 3. As DNA, the CDR3 is TGCAGTGTCGGACTAGCGGGGGGGTACCAAGAGACCCAGTACTTC. It is translated as CSVGLAGGYQETQYF.

As to this clonotype: At one of its ends the junction is not consistent with the germline gene, which may arise from a read error. This chain connects TRBV3-1 to TRBJ2-5; D uncertain. The germline CDR1 and CDR2 sequences are LGHDT and YNNKEL (reference sequence). The CDR3 length is 14 residues. The CDR3: CAGSQVASQETQYF. CDR3 DNA: TGTGCCGGCAGCCAAGTGGCGTCCCAAGAGACCCAGTACTTC.

This rearrangement joins TRBV20-1 to TRBJ1-5, with TRBD1 matching 9 bases. CDR3 length: 14 amino acids. Trimming took 5 bases from V and 3 from J; bases not matched to a gene: 5. Per the germline V gene, CDR1 is DFQATT and CDR2 is SNEGSKA (reference sequence). CDR3: CSALDRGSNQPQHF. CDR3 bases: TGCAGTGCTCTTGACAGGGGGTCCAATCAGCCCCAGCATTTT.

The chain joins TRBV20-1 to TRBJ2-5; D gene uncertain. Trimming cost V 6 bases and J 5 bases, with 10 bases left between them. The CDR3 is 11 amino acids. Germline V gives CDR1 DFQATT, CDR2 SNEGSKA (reference sequence). For the CDR3, the DNA is TGCAGTGCCGCCCCACGGGAGACCCAGTACTTC. As protein: CSAAPRETQYF.

This clonotype was seen a handful of times. The rearrangement links TRBV29-1 to TRBJ2-7; D perhaps matches TRBD2 (6 bases). The V gene's germline CDR1 is SQVTM and CDR2 ANQGSEA. The ends were cut back, 0 bases at V and 0 bases at J, with 18 bases in the middle. This CDR3 region has 17 residues. CDR3 region: CSVEDPVNGGTSYEQYF. CDR3 DNA sequence: TGCAGCGTTGAAGATCCGGTTAACGGGGGAACCTCCTACGAGCAGTACTTC.

This clonotype showed up many times. The V call is TRBV4-1, the J call TRBJ2-3; TRBD1 matches 7 bases. The CDR3 length is 19 residues. The germline V gene has CDR1 MGHRA and CDR2 YSYEKL. After removal of 0 bases from V and 1 base from J, the junction contained 13 bases not matched to a gene. CDR3 DNA: TGCGCCAGCAGCCAAGATAGTCGGGCGACAGGGATTGGCACAGATACGCAGTATTTT. Encoded protein: CASSQDSRATGIGTDTQYF.

The chain links TRBV5-1 to TRBJ1-1; tentatively, D is TRBD1 (5 bases). The V end lost 0 bases, the J end lost 1 base, and 13 bases lay between the germline ends. This CDR3 has 16 amino acids. From germline, CDR1 is SGHRS and CDR2 YFSETQ. CDR3 protein: CASSLARGRRNTEAFF. CDR3 nucleotides: TGCGCCAGCAGCTTGGCCCGGGGACGGCGGAACACTGAAGCTTTCTTT.

This clonotype was seen repeatedly, ten times or more. This chain uses TRBV27 with TRBJ2-1; maybe TRBD1 (6 bases). CDR3 length: 14 residues. Trimming pared 5 bases from V and 0 bases from J, leaving 8 bases between. From germline, CDR1 is MNHEY and CDR2 SMNVEV (reference sequence). For the CDR3, the DNA is TGTGCCAGCAGTCAGGGGTACTCCTACAATGAGCAGTTCTTC. Encoded protein: CASSQGYSYNEQFF.

This clonotype has ten or more counts. V is TRBV4-1 and J is TRBJ1-5; 7 bases agree with TRBD1. The CDR3 loop spans 14 amino acids. V lost 3 bases, J lost 6 bases, and 5 bases stayed unmatched. In germline, CDR1 is MGHRA, CDR2 YSYEKL. CDR3 sequence (DNA): TGCGCCAGCAGCCAGTGGGACAGCGGTCAGCCCCAGCATTTT. Protein sequence: CASSQWDSGQPQHF.

The chain uses TRBV20-1 and TRBJ2-1; 8 bases are a match to TRBD2. The junction had 7 bases not matched to a gene; V was cut back by 4 bases and J by 14 bases. CDR1 is DFQATT, CDR2 SNEGSKA, per germline (reference sequence). This CDR3 has 11 amino acids. CDR3: CSATSREGEFF. DNA for the CDR3: TGCAGTGCTACTAGCCGGGAGGGGGAGTTCTTC.

The table lists this clonotype with a few counts. The chain employs TRBV5-1 and TRBJ2-1; 7 nucleotides line up with TRBD1. Trimming at V came to 4 bases and at J to 5 bases, leaving 6 bases not matched to a gene. Per germline, CDR1 SGHRS and CDR2 YFSETQ. The CDR3 sequence is 14 residues long. The CDR3 loop reads CASSDKTGHNEQFF. CDR3 nucleotide sequence: TGCGCCAGCAGCGATAAGACAGGGCACAATGAGCAGTTCTTC.

This chain connects TRBV20-1 to TRBJ2-7; 7 bases are shared with TRBD2. The DNA end lines up better with TRBJ2-5; the J call may be wrong. The V gene's germline CDR1 is DFQATT and CDR2 SNEGSKA (reference sequence). The CDR3 loop spans 14 amino acids. In DNA, the CDR3 is TGCAGTGCTTTTCCTGGACTAGGGTTTAAGACCCAGTACTTC. This sequence encodes CSAFPGLGFKTQYF.

This clonotype was counted between two and nine times. This chain joins TRBV7-8 and TRBJ1-1; no clear D. The CDR3 contains 15 residues. V lost 0 bases, J lost 4 bases, and 12 bases lay in between. From germline, CDR1 is SGHVS and CDR2 FQNEAQ. The CDR3 DNA sequence: TGTGCCAGCAGCTTAGCTCGTGTCCCGGTCACTGAAGCTTTCTTT. Its protein is CASSLARVPVTEAFF.

The chain couples TRBV6-5 to TRBJ2-2; 8 nucleotides match TRBD2. Germline CDR1 and CDR2: MNHEY and SVGAGI. Losses at the gene ends were 0 bases for V and 5 bases for J; bases not matched to a gene: 14. There are 19 residues in the CDR3. The CDR3 region has the DNA TGTGCCAGCAGTTACTCTTCACAGGGACTCGGACTAGCAACCGGGGAGCTGTTTTTT. Translating it yields CASSYSSQGLGLATGELFF.

The rearrangement links TRBV7-8 to TRBJ2-3; D is possibly TRBD1 (5 bases). Germline assignment: CDR1 SGHVS and CDR2 FQNEAQ. CDR3 length: 13 residues. The germline V and J ends were trimmed by 3 bases and 5 bases, with 9 bases remaining between them. CDR3 region: CASSLTAGDTQYF. In DNA, the CDR3 is TGTGCCAGCAGCTTGACAGCAGGAGATACGCAGTATTTT.

The V and J genes are TRBV29-1 and TRBJ1-5; the D is unclear. Trimming left V 4 bases short and J 0 bases short, with 7 bases between. This CDR3 has 13 residues. Germline V lookup: CDR1 SQVTM, CDR2 ANQGSEA. As DNA, the CDR3 is TGCAGCGTTGCCGGGTCTAGCAATCAGCCCCAGCATTTT. Translation: CSVAGSSNQPQHF.

As for this clonotype: The junction differs from germline at one of its ends, possibly a read error. This rearrangement joins TRBV3-1 to TRBJ2-5; TRBD2 agrees at 11 bases. The germline gives CDR1 LGHDT, CDR2 YNNKEL (reference sequence). The CDR3 has 17 residues. CDR3 sequence (DNA): TGTGCCGGCAGCCATAGTCTAGCGGGGGGACGGAGGGAGACCCAGTACTTC. It translates to CAGSHSLAGGRRETQYF.

The rearrangement links TRBV13 to TRBJ2-5; TRBD2 is a possible D gene (6 bases). The ends were cut back, 4 bases at V and 5 bases at J, with 17 bases in the middle. In germline, CDR1 is PRHDT, CDR2 FYEKMQ (reference sequence). This CDR3 comprises 15 residues. The DNA for the CDR3 is TGTGCCAGCAGCTGGACTGACAGACTAGGGGAGACCCAGTACTTC. Translated, it gives CASSWTDRLGETQYF.

This clonotype was seen ten or more times. The V gene is TRBV29-1, the J gene TRBJ2-1; maybe TRBD2 (6 bases). Between the trimmed V and J ends, which lost 6 bases and 2 bases, there was a span of 11 bases. Germline loops: CDR1 SQVTM, CDR2 ANQGSEA. This CDR3 region has 13 residues. CDR3 sequence (DNA): TGCAGCGTGAAACGGACTACCTACAATGAGCAGTTCTTC. It translates to CSVKRTTYNEQFF.

This clonotype appeared a few times. The CDR3 reads CASSEERGRETQYF. In DNA form, the CDR3 reads TGTGCCAGCAGTGAAGAGCGGGGGCGAGAGACCCAGTACTTC. The rearrangement uses TRBV2 and TRBJ2-5; 8 nucleotides agree with TRBD2. Germline V CDR1 and CDR2: SNHLY, FYNNEI. Losses at the gene ends were 1 base for V and 4 bases for J; bases not matched to a gene: 2. CDR3 length: 14 residues.

This clonotype has a handful of counts. The rearrangement uses TRBV20-1 and TRBJ2-1; D possibly matches TRBD1 or TRBD2 (5 bases each). V lost 5 bases, J lost 4 bases, and 15 bases lay in between. The CDR3 covers 14 residues. Germline V gene data show CDR1 as DFQATT and CDR2 as SNEGSKA (reference sequence). The CDR3 sequence: CSAQGPKSYNEQFF. CDR3 bases: TGCAGTGCTCAGGGACCTAAATCTTACAATGAGCAGTTCTTC.

The CDR3 DNA follows: TGTGCCAGCAGTCCGGACAGGGGGGAAAAGAACACTGAAGCTTTCTTT. Translated: CASSPDRGEKNTEAFF. The rearrangement links TRBV12-3 or TRBV12-4 to TRBJ1-1; TRBD1 matches 10 bases. The CDR3 consists of 16 residues. V lost 5 bases to trimming and J lost 1 base; unmatched junction nucleotides: 7.

The chain is built from TRBV6-6 and TRBJ2-5; 10 nucleotides align to TRBD1. This CDR3 comprises 16 residues. CDR1 and CDR2 (germline): MNHNY, SVGAGI (reference sequence). Trimming took 3 bases from V and 11 from J; bases not matched to a gene: 15. DNA for the CDR3: TGTGCCAGCAGTTATCCACCCGGGACAGGGGAGTTTGAGCAGTACTTC. It codes for CASSYPPGTGEFEQYF.